The T cell receptor beta chain under discussion was sequenced for a study of T-cell memory formation after mild COVID-19. Regarding the study as a whole: Prior to infection, memory already included some responding clones, suggesting cross-reactive memory joined.

Trimming removed 6 bases at V and 8 bases at J, with 8 bases between. The CDR3 has 11 residues. As concerns this clonotype: Antigen specificity is unknown.

Employing constant-segment primers, 5'RACE generated TCR alpha and TCR beta cDNA libraries bearing sample barcodes and UMIs. TCRdb called the 5' RACE reads again in MiXCR, with one record for every CDR3 protein. The sample lists 45,000 or so distinct CDR3 sequences; less than 8% were seen once. The sequenced material came from PBMCs or a T cell subset sorted from them (not recorded which). The V gene is TRBV12-3 or TRBV12-4, the J gene TRBJ2-1, with D hard to call. The sequence came from an adult who had mild COVID-19 (a few samples of this study predate the infection). Cell type and time point are not known. CDR3 amino acids: CASSVRDEQFF. The CDR3 nucleotides read TGTGCCAGCAGCGTACGGGATGAGCAGTTCTTC.